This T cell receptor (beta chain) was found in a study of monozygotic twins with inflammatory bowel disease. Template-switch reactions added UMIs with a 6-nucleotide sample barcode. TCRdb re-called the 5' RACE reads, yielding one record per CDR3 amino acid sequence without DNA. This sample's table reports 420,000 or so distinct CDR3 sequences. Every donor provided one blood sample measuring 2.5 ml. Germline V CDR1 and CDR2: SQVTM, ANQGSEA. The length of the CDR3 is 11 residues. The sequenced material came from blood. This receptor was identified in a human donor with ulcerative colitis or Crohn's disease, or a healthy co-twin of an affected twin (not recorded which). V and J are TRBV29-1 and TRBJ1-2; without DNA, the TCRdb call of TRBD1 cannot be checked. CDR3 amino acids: CSVQGSEGYTF.